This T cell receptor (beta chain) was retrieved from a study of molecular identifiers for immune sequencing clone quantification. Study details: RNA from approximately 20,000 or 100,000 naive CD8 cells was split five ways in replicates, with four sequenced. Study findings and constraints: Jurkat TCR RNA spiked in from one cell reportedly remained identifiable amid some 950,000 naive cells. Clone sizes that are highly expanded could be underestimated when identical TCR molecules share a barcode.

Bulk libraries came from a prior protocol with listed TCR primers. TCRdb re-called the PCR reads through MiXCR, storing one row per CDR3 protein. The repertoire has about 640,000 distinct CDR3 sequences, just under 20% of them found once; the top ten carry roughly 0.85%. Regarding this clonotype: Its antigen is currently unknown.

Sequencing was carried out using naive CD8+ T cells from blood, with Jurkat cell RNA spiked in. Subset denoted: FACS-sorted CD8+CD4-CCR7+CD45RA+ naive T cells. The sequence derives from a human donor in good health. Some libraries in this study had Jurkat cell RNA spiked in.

DNA of the CDR3: TGCGCCAGCAGCCAAGAAGCTCTCGCTACCGGGGAGCTGTTTTTT. Its protein product is CASSQEALATGELFF. The chain couples TRBV4-1 to TRBJ2-2, with D unclear. Deletions cut 0 bases from V and 5 bases from J, with 10 bases between. The CDR3 extends over 15 amino acids. The germline gives CDR1 MGHRA, CDR2 YSYEKL.